This T cell receptor (beta chain) is drawn from a study of T cells in Graves' hyperthyroidism and ophthalmopathy. Broader study findings: Ophthalmopathy could be told apart from stable hyperthyroidism with a 13 V-J model. Before onset, by a median of around 6.4 months, the model predicted ophthalmopathy.

The CDR3 is 16 amino acids. V was pared by 0 bases and J by 3 bases, with 15 bases between. Germline V gene lookup returns CDR1 SGHAT and CDR2 FQNNGV. The sample holds many counts of this clonotype. Its target is not known. Absent ophthalmopathy progression within 18 months defined stable Graves' hyperthyroidism. 10 ml of fresh peripheral blood supplied the PBMCs. Amplified TCR beta CDR3 regions derived from RNA transcripts. The primer set for the first-round RT-PCR of the TCR CDR3 was HTBI. A single record per CDR3 protein comes from TCRdb applying MiXCR to the multiplex PCR reads. Of 350,000 to 500,000 distinct CDR3 sequences listed, approximately 14% are singletons.

This receptor was identified in a woman under 30 with Graves' hyperthyroidism. This chain links TRBV11-2 with TRBJ2-7; tentatively, D is TRBD2 (7 bases). Sequenced input: blood. CDR3 loop: CASSLEDGGHHYEQYF. CDR3 nucleotide sequence: TGTGCCAGCAGCTTAGAGGACGGGGGGCACCACTACGAGCAGTACTTC.